This note documents a single T cell receptor beta chain sequence. This clone was seen a handful of times. This receptor's antigen is unknown. No much larger clonotype is one base removed from it; base qualities were not supplied. Other DNA sequences in this specimen translate into the identical CDR3. Healthy HIV-negative adults with no recently reported acute infections or vaccinations were included as donors. All donors were Caucasian adults living in Nashville, Tennessee, USA. CD4+ T cells were enriched by magnetic negative selection, after which naive cells were positively selected on CD45RA and the negative fraction was taken as the memory subset. Blood was obtained by leukapheresis, after which PBMCs were separated by Ficoll-Histopaque density gradient centrifugation and cryopreserved in liquid nitrogen vapor phase. Purity and quantity of every magnetically sorted T cell population were checked by analytical flow cytometry. From each sorted fraction, genomic DNA was isolated and quantified by UV absorbance on a Nanodrop 2000c.

The junction shows trimming of 0 bases on V and 2 bases on J, plus 3 bases between the germline ends. The germline V gene specifies SGHDT as CDR1 and YYEEEE as CDR2. Including the terminal cysteine and phenylalanine, the CDR3 comprises 13 residues. Just the 39-base CDR3 DNA is kept, in frame starting at base 1. TCR CDR3 regions were amplified from genomic DNA by multiplex PCR using the deep immunoSEQ assay. Extracted genomic DNA from each cell subset was spread evenly across all wells of several immunoSEQ 96-well plates, with each plate serving as a replicate. For sorted subsets, 200 to 250 ng genomic DNA, equal to approximately 30,000 T cell genomes, was loaded into each replicate PCR. Purified libraries were measured with a Qubit 3.0 fluorometer, size-checked on a Bioanalyzer 2100, and measured again with the KAPA Library Quantification kit. A separate single-read 150-cycle Illumina NextSeq 550 flow cell was used to sequence each immunoSEQ 96-well plate. In the source study's methods: The immunoSEQ output contained only junctional sequences without quality scores, so filtering could not match that applied to full-length reads. To assign V/J genes and CDR3, sequences were annotated using PyIR, a Python wrapper for IgBLAST v1.9, with IMGT germline references. Reads were removed for weak V/J assignments (E-value above 1e-6), missing CDR3, stop codons, out-of-frame junctions, or ambiguous translated residues. A V3J clonotype was defined by an identical inferred V gene, J gene, and CDR3 amino acid sequence. Percentage overlap between repertoires was calculated by dividing the number of shared unique clonotypes by the size of the smaller repertoire. RTK rarefaction, the Chao1 estimator, and Recon v2.1 estimates of unobserved clonotypes were used to assess repertoire richness. Generation probabilities were computed with OLGA for all TCRbeta clonotypes obtained by the gDNA method from four donors. This immuneACCESS table, as held by TCRdb, lists in-frame sequences with V and J called but not all clones. Of the missing ones, under half trace to an unresolved V gene in checked studies; the others have no known cause. D and trimming come from the DNA, and the V and J calls and clone size come from that table. For this sample the table gives about 2 million clones, of which 85% to 95% were detected only once. Of the sample, 0.13% is held by the ten largest clones.

This sample is part of a study of shared clonotypes between healthy human individuals (dated by TCRdb to 2020 to 2021). Regarding the study in general: The cohort included a few men and a couple of women between 18 and 49 years of age. For each donor, three plates each were used for CD4 naive and CD4 memory, two plates were used for CD8 naive, and one plate was used for CD8 memory. The study deeply sequenced blood TCR repertoires of about 5 healthy adults to estimate repertoire size and the extent of clonotype sharing between individuals. Different laboratories and diverse techniques were used to prepare libraries and sequence TCR repertoires, to increase sequencing depth and limit assay-specific biases. Each donor's leukapheresis produced roughly between roughly 0.85 and 10 billion PBMCs. The paper as a whole reports these results and caveats: Based on pairwise subsampling, the degree of clonotype sharing among donors was expected to be affected by sequencing depth. Estimated clonotype richness was generally larger for naive than for memory subsets. Sampling was restricted to blood, and TCR repertoires in tissue are likely to differ from TCR repertoires in blood. Across four donors, about 5% of naive CD4, approximately 3.5% of naive CD8, roughly 2.3% of memory CD4, and roughly 0.41% of memory CD8 clonotypes were shared. The small number of donors limited the genetic and exposure-history diversity represented. Rarefaction of sorted-subset datasets indicated incomplete sequencing despite the large sequencing depth. Compared with non-shared clonotypes, clonotypes shared by all four sorted-subset donors had higher generation probabilities.

The sample consisted of naive CD4+ T cells sorted from blood. The sample's cell subset or site label is to be understood as: CD45RA+ positively selected. This TCR derives from a man aged 18 to 35 in good health. The chain joins TRBV5-6 to TRBJ1-5, with no reliable assignment of the D segment. The bases read TGTGCCAGCAGCTTGGCAGGCAATCAGCCCCAGCATTTT. Translated, this is CASSLAGNQPQHF.